This T cell receptor beta chain was captured in a study of blood T cells in healthy people across ages. Study results and limitations: Naive T cell percentage showed a strong correlation with TCR beta diversity. Researchers deemed the diversity estimates from one million T cells underestimates. PBMCs were not sorted, which prevented a conclusive comparison of naive versus antigen-experienced cells.

Alongside a J-beta primer mix, a sample-barcoded 5' primer served in a second PCR lasting about 7 to 12 cycles. Template switching added a 12-random-nucleotide identifier to every cDNA molecule. TCRdb reprocessed the 5' RACE reads via MiXCR and lists one record per CDR3 protein. In the table there are approximately 810,000 distinct CDR3 sequences, under 30% of which are singletons. J was trimmed by 4 bases and V by 4 bases; bases with no gene match: 8. This CDR3 spans 16 amino acids. Germline V gene sequence: CDR1 SEHNR, CDR2 FQNEAQ (reference sequence). A remark on this clonotype: Its antigen is as yet unknown.

Sequenced material: blood. The V and J genes are TRBV7-9 and TRBJ1-1, with 11 bases aligning to TRBD1. This sequence originates from a woman aged 80 or older in good health. CDR3 protein: CASSYYRDRGGTEAFF. In DNA form, the CDR3 reads TGTGCCAGCAGCTACTACCGGGACAGGGGGGGCACTGAAGCTTTCTTT.